A selection of T cell receptor beta chains follows, all from one sample in a study of CD8+ T cells in alopecia areata. Profiled with immunoSEQ multiplex PCR; TCRdb holds only in-frame clones, not every one. The sample contains 90,000 to 130,000 clones, 50% to 70% of which appear only once. The source material was NKG2D-low CD8+ T cells sorted from blood. Receptor source: a human donor with alopecia areata. Both conserved end residues are part of each CDR3. Fields, in order: J gene, D gene, clone size, V gene, CDR3 DNA, CDR3 protein. The D gene is left open where the match is weak. A clone size is listed for some rows: how often the clone was seen (once, few, many), or a class if it is expanded.

TRBJ2-1 | - | - | TRBV27 | TGTGCCAGCAGTTTCTCGGGAAATGAGCAGTTCTTC | CASSFSGNEQFF
TRBJ2-7 | TRBD1 | - | TRBV15 | TGTGCCACCAGCAAGGACAGGGGGCCCTATTCTGTCGAGCAGTACTTC | CATSKDRGPYSVEQYF
TRBJ2-4 | - | - | TRBV5-4 | TGTGCCAGCAGCGGAGGGACAGCTGGACACATTCAGTACTTC | CASSGGTAGHIQYF
TRBJ1-2 | TRBD1 | many | TRBV28 | TGTGCCAGCAGTTTAAGAGACAGGGGGCGTTACGGAGCTAGTGGCTACACCTTC | CASSLRDRGRYGASGYTF
TRBJ2-7 | - | few | TRBV5-5 | TGTGCCAGCAGCTTGGCGGGGGACGGGAGATACGAGCAGTACTTC | CASSLAGDGRYEQYF
TRBJ2-2 | TRBD1 | - | TRBV4-1 | TGCGCCAGCAGCGGTCCGGGACAGGGCTCCACCGGGGAGCTGTTTTTT | CASSGPGQGSTGELFF
TRBJ2-7 | - | - | TRBV4-1 | TGCGCCAGCAGCCAAGCCCTGGGGGGACCGGGATCCTACGAGCAGTACTTC | CASSQALGGPGSYEQYF
TRBJ2-7 | TRBD1 | - | TRBV5-6 | TGTGCCAGCAGCTTTGGACAGGGAGACTACGAGCAGTACTTC | CASSFGQGDYEQYF
TRBJ2-5 | TRBD1 | - | TRBV27 | TGTGCCAGCAGTTTTTCCAGGGGGCACGAGACCCAGTACTTC | CASSFSRGHETQYF
TRBJ1-5 | - | few | TRBV7-9 | TGTGCCAGCAGCTCCGGTAGGGGGGAGCCCCAGCATTTT | CASSSGRGEPQHF
TRBJ1-5 | TRBD1 | few | TRBV27 | TGTGCCAGCAGTTTAGGGACAGGGATTGGTCAGCCCCAGCATTTT | CASSLGTGIGQPQHF
TRBJ1-1 | - | - | TRBV12-5 | TGTGCTAGTGCCTGGGGGTCGAACACTGAAGCTTTCTTT | CASAWGSNTEAFF
TRBJ2-7 | - | - | TRBV30 | TGTGCCTGGTCTACTAGCTCCTACGAGCAGTACTTC | CAWSTSSYEQYF
TRBJ2-1 | - | - | TRBV28 | TGTGCCAGCAGTCCCCCCCAGGGTGAGCAGTTCTTC | CASSPPQGEQFF
TRBJ2-2 | - | - | TRBV29-1 | TGCAGCGTCCCACAGGGTTCCGGGGAGCTGTTTTTT | CSVPQGSGELFF
TRBJ2-5 | - | - | TRBV28 | TGTGCCAGCAGTTACCCGGGTCTAGGACGAAAGCAAGAGACCCAGTACTTC | CASSYPGLGRKQETQYF
TRBJ1-2 | TRBD1 | once | TRBV28 | TGTGCCAGCAGTTCTCGCAGGGGGAGTAACTATGGCTACACCTTC | CASSSRRGSNYGYTF
TRBJ2-1 | - | - | TRBV7-9 | TGTGCCAGCAGCAGTTTGGTTGACGCTTCCTACAATGAGCAGTTCTTC | CASSSLVDASYNEQFF
TRBJ2-1 | TRBD2 | - | TRBV28 | TGTGCCAGCAGTTCCCGATACTTGACTAGCGGAATCTACAATGAGCAGTTCTTC | CASSSRYLTSGIYNEQFF
TRBJ2-7 | TRBD2 | - | TRBV29-1 | TGCAGCGCGAGCACGCGGGAGCGTTCCTACGGGCAGTACTTC | CSASTRERSYGQYF
TRBJ1-1 | - | few | TRBV29-1 | TGCAGCGTCATAAACACTGAAGCTTTCTTT | CSVINTEAFF
TRBJ2-1 | TRBD2 | - | TRBV13 | TGTGCCAGCAGCCCCGGAGGGACTAGGATTGAGCAGTTCTTC | CASSPGGTRIEQFF
TRBJ1-1 | - | - | TRBV2 | TGTGCCAGCCCAGGCACTGAAGCTTTCTTT | CASPGTEAFF
TRBJ2-7 | - | few | TRBV13 | TGTGCCAGCAGGTGGGCCTCGAACTACGAGCAGTACTTC | CASRWASNYEQYF
TRBJ2-1 | - | - | TRBV27 | TGTGCCAGCAGTCCTAGTCGGGGTGGAGAGCAGTTCTTC | CASSPSRGGEQFF
TRBJ2-3 | TRBD2 | - | TRBV27 | TGTGCCAGCATGACTAGCGGGAGGGTCGAAGATACGCAGTATTTT | CASMTSGRVEDTQYF
TRBJ1-2 | TRBD1 | - | TRBV4-1 | TGCGCCAGCAGCCAAACCCAGGGGGAAGGCTACACCTTC | CASSQTQGEGYTF
TRBJ2-7 | - | - | TRBV27 | TGTGCCAGCAGTTTTCGGACGAGCTCCTACGAGCAGTACTTC | CASSFRTSSYEQYF
TRBJ1-2 | TRBD1 | - | TRBV15 | TGTGCCACCAGCAGTGAGGACAGGGGAAGACCTCGGGGCTACACCTTC | CATSSEDRGRPRGYTF
TRBJ1-1 | - | - | TRBV28 | TGTGCCAGCAGACAGGAGACCTTTAACACTGAAGCTTTCTTT | CASRQETFNTEAFF
TRBJ2-7 | - | - | TRBV5-6 | TGTGCCAGCAGCTTGGGGGGGACCTCCTACGAGCAGTACTTC | CASSLGGTSYEQYF
TRBJ2-5 | - | - | TRBV6-5 | TGTGCCAGCAGTAAACACGGGGGAATTCAAGAGACCCAGTACTTC | CASSKHGGIQETQYF
TRBJ2-7 | - | once | TRBV19 | TGTGCCAGTAGTACCCGGGTCCCATCCTACGAGCAGTACTTC | CASSTRVPSYEQYF
TRBJ2-1 | TRBD2 | - | TRBV28 | TGTGCCAGCAGGCGACTAGCGTACAATGAGCAGTTCTTC | CASRRLAYNEQFF
TRBJ1-5 | - | few | TRBV5-1 | TGCGCCAGCAGCTTGACCTCAGGGTCGCATCAGCCCCAGCATTTT | CASSLTSGSHQPQHF
TRBJ2-3 | TRBD2 | many | TRBV6-1 | TGTGCCAGCAGTGAAAGTGAAGCGGGAGGGCTTTTGGATACGCAGTATTTT | CASSESEAGGLLDTQYF
TRBJ2-3 | - | - | TRBV5-4 | TGTGCCAGCAGCTTTGGGACAGATACGCAGTATTTT | CASSFGTDTQYF
TRBJ1-4 | TRBD1 | few | TRBV7-9 | TGTGCCAGCAGCTTATACAGGGGGCGCGGATCCGAAAAACTGTTTTTT | CASSLYRGRGSEKLFF
TRBJ2-7 | TRBD1 | - | TRBV10-3 | TGTGCCATCAGGCTAACAGGGGGCTTGCACGAGCAGTACTTC | CAIRLTGGLHEQYF
TRBJ2-1 | - | - | TRBV7-9 | TGTGCCAGCAGCTTAATAACCTCCTTGGATGAGCAGTTCTTC | CASSLITSLDEQFF
TRBJ2-7 | - | - | TRBV6-1 | TGTGCCAGCAGTGAATATAGCTTCTACGAGCAGTACTTC | CASSEYSFYEQYF
TRBJ2-3 | TRBD2 | - | TRBV27 | TGTGCCAGCAGTCAAGCGGGAGGGCCATCAGATACGCAGTATTTT | CASSQAGGPSDTQYF
TRBJ2-1 | TRBD1 | - | TRBV10-3 | TGTGCCATCAGTGAGTCGAAGGGGGCCACCTACAATGAGCAGTTCTTC | CAISESKGATYNEQFF
TRBJ2-3 | - | - | TRBV4-2 | TGTGCCAGCAGCCCGCATACTAGTTCCGGGTCAGATACGCAGTATTTT | CASSPHTSSGSDTQYF
TRBJ2-1 | TRBD1 | - | TRBV27 | TGTGCCAGCAGTTTAGACAGGGGCAATGAGCAGTTCTTC | CASSLDRGNEQFF
TRBJ1-1 | - | - | TRBV6-1 | TGTGCCAGCAGTGAAAGGGCGGGAGAAGCTTTCTTT | CASSERAGEAFF
TRBJ2-7 | TRBD1 | once | TRBV5-1 | TGCGCCAGCAGCTTGGCAGGTATGAGGGGGCGCGGATCCTACGAGCAGTACTTC | CASSLAGMRGRGSYEQYF
TRBJ1-2 | - | few | TRBV19 | TGTGCCAGTAGTATCGCAGCAGGGGAGGACTATGGCTACACCTTC | CASSIAAGEDYGYTF
TRBJ2-7 | - | - | TRBV29-1 | TGCAGCGTTGAAGGGGGCCTCGAGCAGTACTTC | CSVEGGLEQYF
TRBJ1-1 | - | - | TRBV5-1 | TGCGCCAGCAGCCAGTCCGAAGAGAACACTGAAGCTTTCTTT | CASSQSEENTEAFF
TRBJ1-5 | - | few | TRBV28 | TGTGCCAGCAGTTCTGGTCAGCCCCAGCATTTT | CASSSGQPQHF
TRBJ2-1 | - | few | TRBV2 | TGTGCCAGCACGGACTCCTACAATGAGCAGTTCTTC | CASTDSYNEQFF
TRBJ2-7 | TRBD2 | once | TRBV29-1 | TGCAGCGTTGATGGGACTAGCGGGCCCTCCTACGAGCAGTACTTC | CSVDGTSGPSYEQYF
TRBJ2-2 | - | few | TRBV29-1 | TGCAGCGTTGGGCGGGCCGGAGGGGCCGGGGAGCTGTTTTTT | CSVGRAGGAGELFF
TRBJ2-7 | - | - | TRBV5-6 | TGTGCCAGCAGCAAGGGACTTACCTCCTACGAGCAGTACTTC | CASSKGLTSYEQYF
TRBJ2-1 | - | - | TRBV27 | TGTGCCAGCCGAACCCCAGGGAATGAGCAGTTCTTC | CASRTPGNEQFF
TRBJ2-1 | TRBD2 | few | TRBV10-3 | TGTGCCATCAGCCTCCGGACTAGCGGGAGTCCTGAGCAGTTCTTC | CAISLRTSGSPEQFF
TRBJ2-3 | - | - | TRBV11-2 | TGTGCCAGCAGCTTAGGTGCATCGGATACGCAGTATTTT | CASSLGASDTQYF
TRBJ2-2 | TRBD1 | - | TRBV27 | TGTGCCAGCAGTCCTGTCAGGACAGGGCCGAACACCGGGGAGCTGTTTTTT | CASSPVRTGPNTGELFF